This entry lists 17 T cell receptor beta chains sequenced from one sample in a study of blood T cell repertoires in COVID-19. Clones were sequenced by immunoSEQ multiplex PCR, and TCRdb holds only the in-frame ones, with some missing. The sample has some 250,000 clones, 70% to 85% seen once; the top ten hold over 7.5%. Material for sequencing was peripheral blood. The receptors were gathered from a woman older than 75 with acute or convalescent COVID-19.

V and J are TRBV4-1 and TRBJ2-1; 11 positions agree with TRBD1. The CDR3 is 18 amino acids. The V gene's germline CDR1 is MGHRA and CDR2 YSYEKL. The trim removed 5 bases at V and 5 bases at J, leaving 14 bases unmatched. The CDR3 protein is CASSSGTGGPRPHNEQFF. The CDR3 DNA reads as TGCGCCAGCAGCTCCGGGACAGGGGGACCCCGCCCCCACAATGAGCAGTTCTTC.

This clone was seen only a few times. V usage is TRBV6-4 and J usage is TRBJ1-5, with D perhaps matching TRBD1 (6 bases). This CDR3 spans 15 amino acids. The V and J ends lost 3 bases and 1 base respectively, with 10 bases between them. Germline-derived CDR1 and CDR2 are MRHNA and SNTAGT. CDR3 sequence: CASSDSGASNQPQHF. The CDR3 DNA follows: TGTGCCAGCAGTGATTCAGGGGCAAGCAATCAGCCCCAGCATTTT.

This chain links TRBV6-6 with TRBJ1-1; possible D gene TRBD1, 5 bases. V shed 5 bases and J shed 2 bases, with 9 bases lying between them. The CDR3 has 13 residues. Germline V CDR1 and CDR2: MNHNY, SVGAGI (reference sequence). The CDR3 sequence: CASSQTGNTEAFF. CDR3 nucleotide sequence: TGTGCCAGCAGTCAAACAGGAAACACTGAAGCTTTCTTT.

The V call is TRBV28, the J call TRBJ1-6; D perhaps matches TRBD1 (5 bases). Between the trimmed V and J ends, which lost 0 bases and 14 bases, there was a span of 17 bases. The CDR3 consists of 15 residues. The germline gives CDR1 MDHEN, CDR2 SYDVKM. The CDR3 DNA reads TGTGCCAGCAGTTTATGGGTAGGGGTCCAAATTGCCCTCCACTTT. Its translation: CASSLWVGVQIALHF.

With respect to this clone: The sample contains more than one DNA sequence encoding this CDR3. V and J are TRBV4-1 and TRBJ2-3, with D possibly TRBD1 on 6 matching bases. Germline V gene data show CDR1 as MGHRA and CDR2 as YSYEKL. The CDR3 runs to 14 residues. The V and J ends lost 4 bases and 1 base respectively, with 9 bases between them. The chain's CDR3 is CASSLGGGTDTQYF. CDR3 sequence (DNA): TGCGCCAGCAGCCTAGGGGGAGGCACAGATACGCAGTATTTT.

The rearrangement joins TRBV30 to TRBJ1-2; 9 positions agree with TRBD1. The CDR3 covers 13 residues. The J segment lost 8 bases and the V segment lost 2 bases, leaving 6 bases of the junction unmatched. CDR1 is GTSNPN and CDR2 is SVGIG in the germline V gene (reference sequence). CDR3 sequence: CAWSRDRVGGYTF. The CDR3 nucleotides read TGTGCCTGGAGTAGGGACAGGGTGGGCGGCTACACCTTC.

The chain combines TRBV9 with TRBJ2-5, with a weak D call TRBD1 (5 bases). CDR3 length equals 14 residues. Per the germline V gene, CDR1 is SGDLS and CDR2 is YYNGEE. V lost 2 bases and J 4 bases, leaving 12 bases between the germline ends. CDR3 DNA sequence: TGTGCCAGCAGCGTCAGCCCCCAGGGAGAGACCCAGTACTTC. Residues: CASSVSPQGETQYF.

The chain carries TRBV18 and TRBJ2-3, with D perhaps TRBD2 (5 bases). Trimming took off 1 base at V and 5 bases at J, with 10 bases between the two ends. Per the germline V gene, CDR1 is KGHSH and CDR2 is LQKENI. This CDR3 region has 14 residues. The CDR3 DNA reads TGTGCCAGCTCACCACTGGATAGCGTAGATACGCAGTATTTT. Translation: CASSPLDSVDTQYF.

The chain employs TRBV7-2 and TRBJ2-1; TRBD2 agrees at 10 bases. The CDR3 has 15 residues. The V segment lost 5 bases and the J segment 4 bases; nucleotides outside the gene matches: 5. Germline CDR1 reads SGHTA; CDR2 reads FQGNSA. The CDR3 DNA reads TGTGCCAGCAGCCAGAGCGGGGGGGCATACAATGAGCAGTTCTTC. The encoded protein is CASSQSGGAYNEQFF. Looking up the rest from reference TRBV7-2 and TRBJ2-1 gives the full variable domain: GAGVSQSPSNKVTEKGKDVELRCDPISGHTALYWYRQSLGQGLEFLIYFQGNSAPDKSGLPSDRFSAERTGGSVSTLTIQRTQQEDSAVYLCASSQSGGAYNEQFFGPGTRLTVL.

V is TRBV4-2 and J is TRBJ1-2; 9 nucleotides match TRBD1. There are 14 residues in the CDR3. J was trimmed by 14 bases and V by 3 bases; bases with no gene match: 13. The germline V gene has CDR1 LGHNA and CDR2 YNFKEQ. CDR3 amino acids: CASSQTGTGQIETF. The DNA for the CDR3 is TGTGCCAGCAGCCAGACCGGGACAGGGCAGATAGAGACCTTC.

V and J are TRBV6-6 and TRBJ2-7, with 9 nucleotides matching TRBD1. J lost 7 bases, V lost 5 bases, and 3 bases had no gene match. The CDR3 spans 12 residues. CDR1 is MNHNY, CDR2 SVGAGI, per germline (reference sequence). The CDR3, as DNA: TGTGCCAGCAGTCAGGACAGGGGAGAGCAGTACTTC. As protein: CASSQDRGEQYF.

The J gene is TRBJ2-3, the V gene TRBV27; 12 bases are shared with TRBD2. The germline gives CDR1 MNHEY, CDR2 SMNVEV (reference sequence). The trim removed 0 bases at V and 4 bases at J, leaving 11 bases unmatched. The CDR3 has 19 residues. This CDR3 reads CASSLSASGGASVADTQYF. The CDR3 DNA follows: TGTGCCAGCAGTTTATCCGCTAGCGGGGGGGCAAGTGTGGCAGATACGCAGTATTTT.

The rearrangement links TRBV3-1 (or the pseudogene TRBV3-2) to TRBJ2-7, with 10 bases fitting TRBD2. Germline CDR1 and CDR2: LGHDT and YNNKEL (reference sequence). There are 14 residues in the CDR3. The J segment lost 5 bases and the V segment lost 6 bases, leaving 7 bases of the junction unmatched. The CDR3 DNA sequence: TGTGCCAGCAGTCTACTAGCGGGGTTAGACGAGCAGTACTTC. This codes for CASSLLAGLDEQYF.

The chain couples TRBV15 to TRBJ2-3, with D maybe TRBD2 (6 bases). CDR1 and CDR2 from the germline V gene are LNHNV and YYDKDF (reference sequence). The CDR3 is 14 residues long. The V gene lost 3 bases and the J gene lost 6 bases, with 13 bases spanning the gap. The DNA of the CDR3 is TGTGCCACCAGCAGCCGGAGGGCCGAGGATACGCAGTATTTT. Translating it yields CATSSRRAEDTQYF.

V is TRBV5-1 and J is TRBJ2-3; D ambiguous. With 0 bases removed from V and 6 bases from J, the gap between germline ends came to 5 bases. Germline V gene data show CDR1 as SGHRS and CDR2 as YFSETQ. This CDR3 is 12 amino acids long. The CDR3 protein is CASSLGQDTQYF. For the CDR3, the DNA is TGCGCCAGCAGCTTGGGGCAGGATACGCAGTATTTT.

The genes are TRBV19 and TRBJ2-2; perhaps TRBD1 as D (7 bases). V shed 7 bases and J shed 1 base, with 16 bases lying between them. Germline V gives CDR1 LNHDA, CDR2 SQIVND (reference sequence). The CDR3 length is 16 residues. CDR3 amino acids: CASTGGGQVNTGELFF. The CDR3 coding sequence is TGTGCCAGTACCGGGGGAGGACAGGTGAACACCGGGGAGCTGTTTTTT.

The rearrangement links TRBV2 to TRBJ2-3; 8 nucleotides line up with TRBD1. Germline V gene sequence: CDR1 SNHLY, CDR2 FYNNEI. Trimming cost V 7 bases and J 3 bases; bases outside gene matches: 6. The CDR3 is 14 residues long. In DNA form, the CDR3 reads TGTGCCAGCACAGGACAGGGAAATACAGATACGCAGTATTTT. Amino acid sequence: CASTGQGNTDTQYF.